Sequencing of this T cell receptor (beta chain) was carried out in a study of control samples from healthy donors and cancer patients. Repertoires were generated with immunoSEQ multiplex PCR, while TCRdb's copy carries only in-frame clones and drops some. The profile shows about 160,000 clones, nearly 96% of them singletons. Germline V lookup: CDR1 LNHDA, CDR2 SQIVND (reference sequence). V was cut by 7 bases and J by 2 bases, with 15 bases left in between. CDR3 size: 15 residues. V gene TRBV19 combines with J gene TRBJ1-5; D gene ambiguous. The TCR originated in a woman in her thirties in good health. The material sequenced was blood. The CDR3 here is CASNRAPRGNQPQHF. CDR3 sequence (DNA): TGTGCCAGTAACCGGGCCCCTCGTGGCAATCAGCCCCAGCATTTT. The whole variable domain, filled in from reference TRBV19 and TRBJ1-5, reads DGGITQSPKYLFRKEGQNVTLSCEQNLNHDAMYWYRQDPGQGLRLIYYSQIVNDFQKGDIAEGYSVSREKKESFPLTVTSAQKNPTAFYLCASNRAPRGNQPQHFGDGTRLSIL.